One TCR beta chain is described in this entry. As yet, its antigen is unknown. These data belong to a study of T cell responses to AZD1222 COVID-19 vaccine. Points from the study as a whole: All repertoire sampling was performed exclusively after the peak T cell response.

Produced via immunoSEQ multiplex PCR; TCRdb's table is partial and in-frame only. This sample has 150,000 or so clones; more than 85% occur once, and the top ten carry 3.5% to 4.5%. CDR1 is SQVTM and CDR2 is ANQGSEA in the germline V gene. Trimming took 3 bases from V and 1 from J, leaving 13 bases between them. This CDR3 region has 15 residues. The sequencing used peripheral blood, collected 28 days after the second AZD1222 dose. The rearrangement joins TRBV29-1 to TRBJ1-3; D remains unclear. This TCR was recovered from an adult who received the AZD1222 COVID-19 vaccine. The CDR3 loop is CSVEDFYPSGNTIYF. The CDR3 DNA sequence: TGCAGCGTTGAGGATTTCTACCCATCTGGAAACACCATATATTTT.